This T cell receptor beta chain was sequenced during a study of T cell responses to AZD1222 COVID-19 vaccine. Overall study findings and caveats: It was only after the peak T cell response that any repertoires were sampled.

Data came from immunoSEQ multiplex PCR; TCRdb stores just in-frame clones and leaves some out. The sample lists 85,000 to 90,000 clones, over 75% occurring once. The CDR3 totals 15 residues. With 5 bases removed from V and 6 bases from J, the gap between germline ends came to 15 bases. Germline assignment: CDR1 SGHDT and CDR2 YYEEEE. About this clone itself: Antigen: not known.

The receptor was derived from an adult in good health. V gene TRBV5-6 combines with J gene TRBJ1-6; D is perhaps TRBD1 (6 bases). The sample was peripheral blood, taken on day 0 of AZD1222 vaccination. CDR3 nucleotide sequence: TGTGCCAGCAGGGAGGGGCAGGGGCGTAATTCACCCCTCCACTTT. Translation gives CASREGQGRNSPLHF.